Below are 29 T cell receptor beta chains sequenced from a single sample in a study of graft-versus-host responses after intestinal transplantation (dated by TCRdb to about 2021). What the time point label conveys for this sample: cells obtained before transplantation from donor or recipient. The method behind the library was the immunoSEQ multiplex PCR assay. In its TCRdb copy, this immuneACCESS table keeps in-frame sequences only and misses some clones. Where compared with another copy, unresolved V genes explain less than half of these, and the others have no known cause. The sample table records tens of thousands of clones; about 93% of these occur just once. Together, the top ten hold about 0.5% of the sample. The antigens these receptors bind are not known. This sample comprised unstimulated CD8+ T cells sorted from spleen or lymph node cells, obtained before intestinal transplant. These TCRs come from a human donor who received an intestinal transplant.

In this sample, this clone turned up a few times. The chain links TRBV4-3 to TRBJ2-2; D remains unclear. With 0 bases removed from V and 4 bases from J, the gap between germline ends came to 6 bases. There are 14 residues in the CDR3. Germline loops: CDR1 LGHNA, CDR2 YSLEER. The CDR3 is CASSQDRSTGELFF. For the CDR3, the DNA is TGCGCCAGCAGCCAAGATCGGTCCACCGGGGAGCTGTTTTTT.

This rearrangement joins TRBV5-1 to TRBJ1-1, with 7 positions matching TRBD1. This CDR3 comprises 14 residues. V lost 2 bases to trimming and J lost 9 bases; unmatched junction nucleotides: 10. From germline, CDR1 is SGHRS and CDR2 YFSETQ. The CDR3 region has the DNA TGCGCCAGCAGCTTTGGGACAGTCAACCTAAAAGCTTTCTTT. Its translation: CASSFGTVNLKAFF.

This chain links TRBV7-8 with TRBJ2-3; weak D call: TRBD2 (6 bases). CDR3 length equals 15 residues. From germline, CDR1 is SGHVS and CDR2 FQNEAQ. Trimming took 5 bases from V and 2 from J, leaving 14 bases between them. Here the CDR3 reads CASSPLGRTTDTQYF. CDR3 nucleotides: TGTGCCAGCAGCCCACTGGGGAGGACCACAGATACGCAGTATTTT. Based on the CDR3 plus reference TRBV7-8 and TRBJ2-3, the full variable domain is GAGVSQSPRYKVAKRGQDVALRCDPISGHVSLFWYQQALGQGPEFLTYFQNEAQLDKSGLPSDRFFAERPEGSVSTLKIQRTQQEDSAVYLCASSPLGRTTDTQYFGPGTRLTVL.

Points on this clone: One junction end disagrees with the germline gene, perhaps due to a read error. The chain links TRBV6-5 to TRBJ2-7; 7 positions match TRBD2. Germline CDR1 and CDR2: MNHEY and SVGAGI. The CDR3 has 15 residues. The CDR3 region is CAGSPDLADTYEQYF. The CDR3 DNA sequence: TGTGCCGGCAGCCCAGATCTAGCGGACACCTACGAGCAGTACTTC.

V and J are TRBV5-5 and TRBJ2-1; 14 nucleotides match TRBD2. The ends lost 5 bases at V and 4 bases at J; junction bases unmatched: 8. Germline V CDR1 and CDR2: SGHKS, YYEKEE (reference sequence). This CDR3 is built from 17 residues. CDR3 sequence reads: CASRDDGTSGSYNEQFF. In DNA, the CDR3 is TGTGCCAGCAGGGACGATGGGACTAGCGGGAGTTACAATGAGCAGTTCTTC.

The gene calls are TRBV28 and TRBJ1-1, with D possibly being TRBD1 (6 bases). With 2 bases removed from V and 1 base from J, the gap between germline ends came to 8 bases. Germline V CDR1 and CDR2: MDHEN, SYDVKM. This CDR3 is 14 amino acids long. Here the CDR3 reads CASSLRGGNTEAFF. The CDR3 bases are TGTGCCAGCAGTTTACGAGGGGGGAACACTGAAGCTTTCTTT.

V usage is TRBV19 and J usage is TRBJ1-1; 8 bases are a match to TRBD1. Per germline, CDR1 LNHDA and CDR2 SQIVND (reference sequence). Germline trimming cut 5 bases from V and 3 bases from J; bases unmatched to any gene: 5. CDR3 size: 14 residues. CDR3 bases: TGTGCCAGTAGTTACCAGGGGGCGCACACTGAAGCTTTCTTT. The encoded protein is CASSYQGAHTEAFF.

The table lists this clone with a few counts. V usage is TRBV5-1 and J usage is TRBJ2-7, with TRBD1 matching over 10 bases. After removal of 3 bases from V and 4 bases from J, the junction contained 4 bases not matched to a gene. This CDR3 is 14 amino acids long. The germline V gene has CDR1 SGHRS and CDR2 YFSETQ. CDR3 DNA sequence: TGCGCCAGCAGCTGGACAGGGGGTACATACGAGCAGTACTTC. This encodes CASSWTGGTYEQYF.

The genes are TRBV29-1 and TRBJ2-7, with 9 bases fitting TRBD1. CDR1 is SQVTM and CDR2 is ANQGSEA in the germline V gene. V was clipped by 4 bases and J by 5 bases; unmatched bases: 12. CDR3 length: 15 residues. CDR3 sequence: CSVVSGTGISNEQYF. In nucleotides, the CDR3 is TGCAGCGTTGTGTCCGGGACAGGGATTTCCAACGAGCAGTACTTC.

The chain combines TRBV27 with TRBJ2-1, with D possibly matching TRBD1 (6 bases). The germline gives CDR1 MNHEY, CDR2 SMNVEV (reference sequence). The germline V and J ends were trimmed by 6 bases and 6 bases, with 12 bases remaining between them. This CDR3 contains 13 residues. CDR3 region: CASRTTGGNEQFF. DNA for the CDR3: TGTGCCAGCAGAACGACAGGTGGCAATGAGCAGTTCTTC.

The chain joins TRBV13 to TRBJ1-2; the D gene is possibly TRBD1 (6 bases). The germline gives CDR1 PRHDT, CDR2 FYEKMQ (reference sequence). The ends were cut back, 0 bases at V and 4 bases at J, with 15 bases in the middle. The CDR3 consists of 16 residues. This CDR3 is CASSLGVGGPLYGYTF. For the CDR3, the DNA is TGTGCCAGCAGCTTAGGGGTAGGGGGACCTCTCTATGGCTACACCTTC.

This clone was seen once. The chain employs TRBV4-3 and TRBJ1-1; D gene ambiguous. V dropped 0 bases and J dropped 0 bases, with 8 bases sitting between them. The germline CDR1 and CDR2 sequences are LGHNA and YSLEER. This CDR3 contains 15 residues. Here the CDR3 DNA reads TGCGCCAGCAGCCAAGAGTGGAGCTTGAACACTGAAGCTTTCTTT. This sequence encodes CASSQEWSLNTEAFF.

This chain links TRBV11-3 with TRBJ2-3, with TRBD1 as a possible D gene (7 bases). Germline values: CDR1 SGHNT, CDR2 YENEEA. V lost 8 bases and J lost 1, with 13 bases in between. The CDR3 extends over 14 amino acids. The CDR3 loop is CASQDREGTDTQYF. The CDR3 coding sequence is TGTGCCAGCCAAGACAGGGAGGGCACAGATACGCAGTATTTT.

CDR3 coding DNA: TGCAGCGTGGAGGGACAGCCCGACGAGCAGTACTTC. This codes for CSVEGQPDEQYF. V usage is TRBV29-1 and J usage is TRBJ2-7; possible D gene TRBD1, 7 bases. The CDR3 is 12 residues long. Germline lookup yields CDR1 SQVTM and CDR2 ANQGSEA. The germline V and J ends were trimmed by 6 bases and 5 bases, with 14 bases remaining between them.

J is TRBJ1-1 and V is TRBV6-5, with TRBD1 as a possible D gene (5 bases). Per germline, CDR1 MNHEY and CDR2 SVGAGI. Trimming cost V 3 bases and J 5 bases, with 10 bases left between them. The CDR3 extends over 13 amino acids. The CDR3 DNA is TGTGCCAGCAGTTATAGGGGATGGACTGAAGCTTTCTTT. It translates to CASSYRGWTEAFF.

CDR3 sequence (DNA): TGTGCCTGGAGTGAGACAGGGGGCTGGAGCACAGATACGCAGTATTTT. It encodes CAWSETGGWSTDTQYF. The chain combines TRBV30 with TRBJ2-3; 10 bases match TRBD1. V was clipped by 1 base and J by 0 bases; unmatched bases: 4. The CDR3 is 16 amino acids. CDR1 and CDR2 from the germline V gene are GTSNPN and SVGIG (reference sequence).

The count of this clone is one. The gene calls are TRBV6-5 and TRBJ2-1, with 10 positions matching TRBD1. V lost 6 bases and J lost 5; bases outside the gene matches: 7. This CDR3 is built from 15 residues. CDR1 is MNHEY, CDR2 SVGAGI, per germline. CDR3 nucleotide sequence: TGTGCCAGCAGAGCCGGGACAGGGGACCACAATGAGCAGTTCTTC. Protein product: CASRAGTGDHNEQFF.

The chain links TRBV29-1 to TRBJ2-2; weak D call: TRBD1 (6 bases). V gave up 3 bases and J gave up 1 base, with 9 bases separating them. This CDR3 has 14 residues. In germline, CDR1 is SQVTM, CDR2 ANQGSEA. CDR3 sequence reads: CSVEQGQNTGELFF. The CDR3 nucleotides are TGCAGCGTTGAGCAGGGGCAGAACACCGGGGAGCTGTTTTTT.

The V and J genes are TRBV5-4 and TRBJ2-2; D not certain. In germline, CDR1 is SGHNT, CDR2 YYREEE (reference sequence). The CDR3 sequence is 17 residues long. V was trimmed by 0 bases and J by 1 base, leaving 13 bases between them. The chain's CDR3 is CASSLVPEYVNTGELFF. As DNA, the CDR3 is TGTGCCAGCAGCTTGGTGCCGGAGTATGTGAACACCGGGGAGCTGTTTTTT.

In DNA form, the CDR3 reads TGTGCCAGCAGCTTAGACCCAGCCGCGGGCGAGCAGTACTTC. As protein: CASSLDPAAGEQYF. The rearrangement uses TRBV7-9 and TRBJ2-7; D perhaps matches TRBD2 (5 bases). Germline lookup yields CDR1 SEHNR and CDR2 FQNEAQ (reference sequence). The V gene lost 1 base and the J gene lost 6 bases, with 13 bases spanning the gap. This CDR3 is built from 14 residues.

The genes are TRBV10-3 and TRBJ2-3; D possibly corresponds to TRBD2 (6 bases). The CDR3 length is 14 residues. Trimming left V 6 bases short and J 0 bases short, with 10 bases between. Per the germline V gene, CDR1 is ENHRY and CDR2 is SYGVKD. CDR3 region: CAIRTGTSTDTQYF. The CDR3 DNA reads TGTGCCATCAGAACCGGGACTAGCACAGATACGCAGTATTTT.

The V and J genes are TRBV5-1 and TRBJ2-7; D might be TRBD2 (6 bases). Germline CDR1 SGHRS, CDR2 YFSETQ. The CDR3 runs 16 residues. V was clipped by 3 bases and J by 2 bases, with 18 bases between them. CDR3 amino acids: CASSSSQPGTPYEQYF. The CDR3 DNA reads TGCGCCAGCAGCTCTTCGCAACCCGGGACTCCCTACGAGCAGTACTTC.

The J gene is TRBJ2-1, the V gene TRBV28, with 8 bases fitting TRBD2. The V gene end was trimmed by 4 bases and the J gene end by 6 bases; junction bases not matched to a gene: 8. The CDR3 spans 15 residues. Germline V gene data show CDR1 as MDHEN and CDR2 as SYDVKM. The CDR3 coding sequence is TGTGCCAGCAGTTATAGCGGGATGAGGTCCAATGAGCAGTTCTTC. It encodes CASSYSGMRSNEQFF.

V and J are TRBV6-1 and TRBJ1-4; no definite D call. Looked up from germline, CDR1 is MNHNS and CDR2 is SASEGT. V lost 0 bases, J lost 8 bases, and 19 bases lay in between. The CDR3 runs 17 residues. This CDR3 is CASSEASLGLMGEKLFF. The CDR3 region has the DNA TGTGCCAGCAGTGAAGCCTCCTTAGGCCTTATGGGCGAAAAACTGTTTTTT.

This clone was seen once. The chain combines TRBV11-2 with TRBJ2-7; D remains ambiguous. This CDR3 has 15 residues. Germline CDR1 SGHAT, CDR2 FQNNGV. V was shortened by 3 bases and J by 2 bases, with 14 bases between the two germline ends. CDR3 nucleotides: TGTGCCAGCAGCTTTTTTGCTAGTTCGGCCTACGAGCAGTACTTC. Residues: CASSFFASSAYEQYF.

The rearrangement joins TRBV27 to TRBJ2-1; 7 bases line up with TRBD2. The CDR3 consists of 16 residues. Germline trimming cut 0 bases from V and 9 bases from J; bases unmatched to any gene: 11. Germline V lookup: CDR1 MNHEY, CDR2 SMNVEV (reference sequence). The CDR3, as DNA: TGTGCCAGCAGTTTATCATTTGCGGGAGCCGGGAGTGAGCAGTTCTTC. It translates to CASSLSFAGAGSEQFF.

This chain uses TRBV27 with TRBJ2-3; 9 nucleotides align to TRBD1. Losses at the gene ends were 5 bases for V and 7 bases for J; bases not matched to a gene: 10. This CDR3 is 15 amino acids long. The germline CDR1 and CDR2 sequences are MNHEY and SMNVEV (reference sequence). This chain's CDR3 is CASSPLGTGLNTQYF. The CDR3, as DNA: TGTGCCAGCAGTCCGCTCGGGACAGGGCTCAATACGCAGTATTTT.

This rearrangement joins TRBV27 to TRBJ2-1, with 13 bases fitting TRBD2. J lost 10 bases, V lost 3 bases, and 9 bases had no gene match. The CDR3 has 16 amino acids. Germline V gene data show CDR1 as MNHEY and CDR2 as SMNVEV (reference sequence). The CDR3 coding sequence is TGTGCCAGCAGTTTCACTGGACTAGCGGGAGTCGGCGAGCAGTTCTTC. Its protein product is CASSFTGLAGVGEQFF.

The chain couples TRBV27 to TRBJ2-1; D possibly corresponds to TRBD2 (6 bases). Germline V lookup: CDR1 MNHEY, CDR2 SMNVEV (reference sequence). The CDR3 consists of 14 residues. Between the trimmed V and J ends, which lost 5 bases and 6 bases, there was a span of 14 bases. The CDR3 sequence: CASSGTPAANEQFF. The CDR3, as DNA: TGTGCCAGCAGTGGGACTCCCGCGGCCAATGAGCAGTTCTTC.